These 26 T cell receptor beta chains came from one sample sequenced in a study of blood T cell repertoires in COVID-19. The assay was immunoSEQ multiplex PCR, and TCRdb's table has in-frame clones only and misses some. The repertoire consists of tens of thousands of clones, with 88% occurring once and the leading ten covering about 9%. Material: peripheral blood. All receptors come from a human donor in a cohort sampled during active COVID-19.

The CDR3 DNA follows: TGTGCCACCAGTAGGGGGGGGAGCTCCTACGAGCAGTACTTC. Its protein product is CATSRGGSSYEQYF. The V call is TRBV19, the J call TRBJ2-7, with a possible D match to TRBD2 (7 bases). Trimming removed 10 bases at V and 0 bases at J, with 16 bases between. Per germline, CDR1 LNHDA and CDR2 SQIVND (reference sequence). This CDR3 has 14 amino acids.

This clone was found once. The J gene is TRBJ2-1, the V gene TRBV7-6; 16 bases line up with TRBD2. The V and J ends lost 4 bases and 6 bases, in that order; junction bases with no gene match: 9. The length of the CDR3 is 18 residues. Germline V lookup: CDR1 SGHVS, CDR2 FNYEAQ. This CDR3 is CASSSRHGTSGRGNEQFF. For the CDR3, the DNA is TGTGCCAGCAGCTCACGGCATGGGACTAGCGGGAGGGGCAATGAGCAGTTCTTC.

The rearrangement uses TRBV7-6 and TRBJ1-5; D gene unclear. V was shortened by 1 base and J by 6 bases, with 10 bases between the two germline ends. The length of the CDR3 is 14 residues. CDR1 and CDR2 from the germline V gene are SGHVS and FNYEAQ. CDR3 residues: CASSLGGMGQPQHF. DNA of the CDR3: TGTGCCAGCAGCTTAGGAGGGATGGGTCAGCCCCAGCATTTT.

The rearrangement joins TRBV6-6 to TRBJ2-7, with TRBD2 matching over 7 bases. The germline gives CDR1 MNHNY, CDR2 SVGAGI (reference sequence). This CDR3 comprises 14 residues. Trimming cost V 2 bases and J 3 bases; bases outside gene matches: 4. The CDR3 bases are TGTGCCAGCAGTTACGAATCGGGGGGCTACGAGCAGTACTTC. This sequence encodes CASSYESGGYEQYF.

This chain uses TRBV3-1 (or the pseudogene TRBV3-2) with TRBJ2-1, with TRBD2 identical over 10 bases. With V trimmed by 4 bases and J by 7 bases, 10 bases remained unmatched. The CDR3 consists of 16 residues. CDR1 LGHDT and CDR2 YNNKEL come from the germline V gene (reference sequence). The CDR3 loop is CASSRQGLAGVNEQFF. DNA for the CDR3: TGTGCCAGCAGCCGCCAGGGTCTAGCGGGAGTAAATGAGCAGTTCTTC.

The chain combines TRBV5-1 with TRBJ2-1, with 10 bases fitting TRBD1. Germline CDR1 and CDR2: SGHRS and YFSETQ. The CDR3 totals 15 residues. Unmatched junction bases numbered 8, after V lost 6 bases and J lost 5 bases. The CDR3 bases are TGCGCCAGCACCGCGGGACAGGGGAGGAACAATGAGCAGTTCTTC. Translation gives CASTAGQGRNNEQFF.

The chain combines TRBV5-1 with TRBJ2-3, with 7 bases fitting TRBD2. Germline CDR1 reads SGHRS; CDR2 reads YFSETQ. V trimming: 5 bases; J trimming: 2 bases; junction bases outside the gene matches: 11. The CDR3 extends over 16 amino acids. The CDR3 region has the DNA TGCGCCAGCAGAGTTAACACAGCGGGACCCACAGATACGCAGTATTTT. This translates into CASRVNTAGPTDTQYF.

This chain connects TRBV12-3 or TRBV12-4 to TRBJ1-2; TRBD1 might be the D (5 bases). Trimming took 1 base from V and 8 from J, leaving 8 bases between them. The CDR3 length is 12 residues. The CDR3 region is CASSLGQGGYTF. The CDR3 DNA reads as TGTGCCAGCAGTTTAGGGCAGGGCGGCTACACCTTC.

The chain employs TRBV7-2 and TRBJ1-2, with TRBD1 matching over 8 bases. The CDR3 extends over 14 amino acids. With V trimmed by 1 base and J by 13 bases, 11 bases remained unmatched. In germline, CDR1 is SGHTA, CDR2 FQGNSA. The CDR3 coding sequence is TGTGCCAGCAGCTTAGTAGTGGGACAGGAATGGGGCACCTTC. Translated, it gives CASSLVVGQEWGTF.

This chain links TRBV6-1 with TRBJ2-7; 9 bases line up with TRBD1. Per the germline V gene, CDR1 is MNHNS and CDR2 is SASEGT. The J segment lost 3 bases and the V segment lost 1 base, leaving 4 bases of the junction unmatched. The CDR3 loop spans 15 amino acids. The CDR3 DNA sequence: TGTGCCAGCAGTGAAGGGACAGGGGACTTCTACGAGCAGTACTTC. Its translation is CASSEGTGDFYEQYF.

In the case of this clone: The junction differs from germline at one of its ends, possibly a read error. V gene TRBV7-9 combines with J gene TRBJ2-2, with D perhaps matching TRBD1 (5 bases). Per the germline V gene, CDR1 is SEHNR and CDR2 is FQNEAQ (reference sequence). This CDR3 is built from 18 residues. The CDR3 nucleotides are TGTGCCAGCAGCTTAACAGGTTATTTGTTCGCGAACGCCGGGGAGCTGTTTTTT. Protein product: CASSLTGYLFANAGELFF.

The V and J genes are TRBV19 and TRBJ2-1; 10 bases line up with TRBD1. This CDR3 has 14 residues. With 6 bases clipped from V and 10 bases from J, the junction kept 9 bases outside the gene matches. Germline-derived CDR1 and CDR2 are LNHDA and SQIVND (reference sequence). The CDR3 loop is CASSATGTGVEQFF. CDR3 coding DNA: TGTGCCAGTAGCGCTACCGGGACAGGGGTGGAGCAGTTCTTC.

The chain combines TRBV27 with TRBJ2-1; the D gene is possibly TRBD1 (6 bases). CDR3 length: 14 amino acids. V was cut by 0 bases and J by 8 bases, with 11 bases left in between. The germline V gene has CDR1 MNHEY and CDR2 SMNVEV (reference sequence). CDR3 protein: CASSLSQGHHEQFF. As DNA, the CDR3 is TGTGCCAGCAGTTTATCCCAGGGACACCATGAGCAGTTCTTC.

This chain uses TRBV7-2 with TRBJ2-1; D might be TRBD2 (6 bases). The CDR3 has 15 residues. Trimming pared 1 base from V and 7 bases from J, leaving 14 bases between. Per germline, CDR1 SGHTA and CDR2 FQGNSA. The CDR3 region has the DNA TGTGCCAGCAGCTTAGAGGCAGGGAGGTGGAATGAGCAGTTCTTC. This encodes CASSLEAGRWNEQFF.

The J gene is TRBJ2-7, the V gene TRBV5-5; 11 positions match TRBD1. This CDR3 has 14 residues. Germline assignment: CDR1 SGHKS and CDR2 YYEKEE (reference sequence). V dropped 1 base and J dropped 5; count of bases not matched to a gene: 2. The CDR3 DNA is TGTGCCAGCAGCTTGTGGGACAGGGGGGACGAGCAGTACTTC. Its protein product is CASSLWDRGDEQYF. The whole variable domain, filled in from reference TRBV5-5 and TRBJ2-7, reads DAGVTQSPTHLIKTRGQQVTLRCSPISGHKSVSWYQQVLGQGPQFIFQYYEKEERGRGNFPDRFSARQFPNYSSELNVNALLLGDSALYLCASSLWDRGDEQYFGPGTRLTVT.

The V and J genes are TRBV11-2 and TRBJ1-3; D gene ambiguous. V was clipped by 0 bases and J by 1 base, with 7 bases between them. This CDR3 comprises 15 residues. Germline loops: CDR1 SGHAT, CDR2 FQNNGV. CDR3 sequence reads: CASSLDRVSGNTIYF. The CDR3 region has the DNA TGTGCCAGCAGCTTAGATCGGGTATCTGGAAACACCATATATTTT.

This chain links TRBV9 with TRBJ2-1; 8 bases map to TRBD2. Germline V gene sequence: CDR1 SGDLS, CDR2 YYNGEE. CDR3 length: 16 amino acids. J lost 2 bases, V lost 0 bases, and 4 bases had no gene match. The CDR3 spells CASSVGSGEAYNEQFF. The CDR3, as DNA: TGTGCCAGCAGCGTAGGTAGCGGGGAAGCCTACAATGAGCAGTTCTTC. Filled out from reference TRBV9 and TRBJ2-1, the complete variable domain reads DSGVTQTPKHLITATGQRVTLRCSPRSGDLSVYWYQQSLDQGLQFLIQYYNGEERAKGNILERFSAQQFPDLHSELNLSSLELGDSALYFCASSVGSGEAYNEQFFGPGTRLTVL.

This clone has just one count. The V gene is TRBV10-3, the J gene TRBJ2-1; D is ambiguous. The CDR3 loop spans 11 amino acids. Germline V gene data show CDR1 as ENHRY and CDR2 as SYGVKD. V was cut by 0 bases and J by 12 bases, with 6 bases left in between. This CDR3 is CAISESLGQFF. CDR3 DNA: TGTGCCATCAGTGAGTCTCTAGGGCAGTTCTTC.

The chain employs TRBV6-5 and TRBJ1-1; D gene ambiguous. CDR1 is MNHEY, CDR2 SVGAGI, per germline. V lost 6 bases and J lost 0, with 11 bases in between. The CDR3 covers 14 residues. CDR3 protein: CASSFGLLNTEAFF. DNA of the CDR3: TGTGCCAGCAGCTTCGGACTGCTGAACACTGAAGCTTTCTTT.

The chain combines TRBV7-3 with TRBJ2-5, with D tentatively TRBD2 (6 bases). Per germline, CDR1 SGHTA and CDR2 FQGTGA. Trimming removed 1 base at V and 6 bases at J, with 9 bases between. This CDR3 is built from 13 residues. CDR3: CASSLSREKTQYF. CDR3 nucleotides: TGTGCCAGCAGCTTAAGCCGGGAGAAGACCCAGTACTTC.

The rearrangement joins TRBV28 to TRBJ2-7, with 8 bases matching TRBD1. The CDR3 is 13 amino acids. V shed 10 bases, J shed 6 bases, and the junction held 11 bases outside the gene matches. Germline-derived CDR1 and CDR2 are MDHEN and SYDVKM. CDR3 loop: CAIETGVGREQYF. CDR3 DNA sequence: TGTGCCATCGAGACAGGGGTTGGCCGCGAGCAGTACTTC.

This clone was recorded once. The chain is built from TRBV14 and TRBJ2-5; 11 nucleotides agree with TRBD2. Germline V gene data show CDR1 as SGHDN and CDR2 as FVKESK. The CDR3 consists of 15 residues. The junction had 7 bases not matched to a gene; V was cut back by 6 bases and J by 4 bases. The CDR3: CASSYIGTSGETQYF. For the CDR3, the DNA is TGTGCCAGCAGTTACATCGGGACTAGCGGAGAGACCCAGTACTTC.

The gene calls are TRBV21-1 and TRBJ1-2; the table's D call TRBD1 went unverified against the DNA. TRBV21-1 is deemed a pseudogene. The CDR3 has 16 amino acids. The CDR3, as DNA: TGTGCCAGCAGCATACCTCAGGGACACGCTAACTATGGCTACACCTTC. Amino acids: CASSIPQGHANYGYTF.

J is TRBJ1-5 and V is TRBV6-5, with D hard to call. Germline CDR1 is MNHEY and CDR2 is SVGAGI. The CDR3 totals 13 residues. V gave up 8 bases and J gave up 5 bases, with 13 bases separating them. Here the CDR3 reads CASSSTGDQPQHF. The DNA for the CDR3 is TGTGCCAGCTCGTCTACGGGTGATCAGCCCCAGCATTTT.

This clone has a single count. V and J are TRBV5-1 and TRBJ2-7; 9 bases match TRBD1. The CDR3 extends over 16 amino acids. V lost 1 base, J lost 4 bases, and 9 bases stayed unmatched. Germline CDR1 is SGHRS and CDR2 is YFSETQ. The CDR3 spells CASSLSLPGQGYEQYF. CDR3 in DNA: TGCGCCAGCAGCTTGTCATTGCCGGGACAGGGATACGAGCAGTACTTC.

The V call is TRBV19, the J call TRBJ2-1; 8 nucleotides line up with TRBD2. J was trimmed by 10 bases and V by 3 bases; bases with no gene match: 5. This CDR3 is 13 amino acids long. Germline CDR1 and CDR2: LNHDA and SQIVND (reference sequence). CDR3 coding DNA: TGTGCCAGTAGTATCAGCGGGAGACGGGAGCAGTTCTTC. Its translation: CASSISGRREQFF.